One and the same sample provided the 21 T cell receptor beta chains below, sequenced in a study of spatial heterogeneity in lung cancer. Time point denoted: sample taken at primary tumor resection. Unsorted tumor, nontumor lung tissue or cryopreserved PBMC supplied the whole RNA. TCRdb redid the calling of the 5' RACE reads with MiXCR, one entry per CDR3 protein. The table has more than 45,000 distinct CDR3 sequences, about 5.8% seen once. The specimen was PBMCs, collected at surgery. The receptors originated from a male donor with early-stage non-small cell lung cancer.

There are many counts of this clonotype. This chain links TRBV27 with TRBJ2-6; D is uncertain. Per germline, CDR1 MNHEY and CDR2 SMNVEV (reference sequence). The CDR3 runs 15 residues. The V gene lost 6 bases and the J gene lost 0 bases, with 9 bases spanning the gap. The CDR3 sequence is CASSGRTSGANVLTF. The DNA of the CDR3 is TGTGCCAGCAGCGGACGGACCTCTGGGGCCAACGTCCTGACTTTC. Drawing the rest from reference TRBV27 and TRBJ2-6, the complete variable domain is EAQVTQNPRYLITVTGKKLTVTCSQNMNHEYMSWYRQDPGLGLRQIYYSMNVEVTDKGDVPEGYKVSRKEKRNFPLILESPSPNQTSLYFCASSGRTSGANVLTFGAGSRLTVL.

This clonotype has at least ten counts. Written as DNA, the CDR3 is TGTGCCAGCCAACCTATGCGGCACCAAGAGACCCAGTACTTC. Translating gives CASQPMRHQETQYF. The gene calls are TRBV7-2 and TRBJ2-5; D call uncertain. Germline V gene data show CDR1 as SGHTA and CDR2 as FQGNSA. The germline V and J ends were trimmed by 8 bases and 0 bases, with 13 bases remaining between them. The CDR3 totals 14 residues.

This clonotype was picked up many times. CDR3 sequence reads: CSAQGLAGVEETQYF. Written as DNA, the CDR3 is TGCAGTGCCCAAGGACTAGCGGGAGTAGAAGAGACCCAGTACTTC. The chain carries TRBV20-1 and TRBJ2-5; 13 nucleotides match TRBD2. CDR1 is DFQATT and CDR2 is SNEGSKA in the germline V gene (reference sequence). J lost 3 bases, V lost 6 bases, and 7 bases had no gene match. The CDR3 has 15 residues.

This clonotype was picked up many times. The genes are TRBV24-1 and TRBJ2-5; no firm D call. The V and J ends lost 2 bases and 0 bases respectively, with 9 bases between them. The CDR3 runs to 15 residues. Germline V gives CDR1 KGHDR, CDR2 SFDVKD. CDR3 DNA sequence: TGTGCCACCAGTGATTCGACACCCTACCAAGAGACCCAGTACTTC. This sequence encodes CATSDSTPYQETQYF.

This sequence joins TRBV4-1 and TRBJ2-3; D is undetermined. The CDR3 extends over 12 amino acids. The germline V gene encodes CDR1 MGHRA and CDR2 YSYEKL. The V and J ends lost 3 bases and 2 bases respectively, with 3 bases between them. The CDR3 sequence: CASSHDTDTQYF. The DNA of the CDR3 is TGCGCCAGCAGCCATGACACAGATACGCAGTATTTT.

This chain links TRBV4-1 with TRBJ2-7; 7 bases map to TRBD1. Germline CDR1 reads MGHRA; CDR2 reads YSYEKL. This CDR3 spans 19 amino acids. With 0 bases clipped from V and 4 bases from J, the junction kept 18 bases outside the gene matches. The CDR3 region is CASSQDRLGQKEELYEQYF. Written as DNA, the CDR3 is TGCGCCAGCAGCCAAGATCGTTTGGGACAGAAGGAGGAGTTGTACGAGCAGTACTTC.

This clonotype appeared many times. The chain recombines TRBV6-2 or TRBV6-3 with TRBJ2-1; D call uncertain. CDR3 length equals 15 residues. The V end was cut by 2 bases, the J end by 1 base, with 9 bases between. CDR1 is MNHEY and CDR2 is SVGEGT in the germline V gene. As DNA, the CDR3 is TGTGCCAGCAGTTACCAGTCAGCTTCCTACAATGAGCAGTTCTTC. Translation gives CASSYQSASYNEQFF.

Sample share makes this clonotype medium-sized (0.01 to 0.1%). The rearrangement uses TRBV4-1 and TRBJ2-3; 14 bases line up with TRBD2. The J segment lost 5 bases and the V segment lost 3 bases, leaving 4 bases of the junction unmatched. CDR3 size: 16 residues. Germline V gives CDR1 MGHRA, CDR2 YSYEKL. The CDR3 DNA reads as TGCGCCAGCAGCCACCTGGGACTAGCGGGAGAAGATACGCAGTATTTT. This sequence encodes CASSHLGLAGEDTQYF.

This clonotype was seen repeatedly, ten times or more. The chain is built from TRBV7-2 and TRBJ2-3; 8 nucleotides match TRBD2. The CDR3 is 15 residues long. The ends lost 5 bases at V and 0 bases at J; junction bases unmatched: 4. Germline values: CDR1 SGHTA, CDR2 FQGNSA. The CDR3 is CASSLLAASTDTQYF. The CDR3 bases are TGTGCCAGCAGCCTACTAGCGGCCAGCACAGATACGCAGTATTTT.

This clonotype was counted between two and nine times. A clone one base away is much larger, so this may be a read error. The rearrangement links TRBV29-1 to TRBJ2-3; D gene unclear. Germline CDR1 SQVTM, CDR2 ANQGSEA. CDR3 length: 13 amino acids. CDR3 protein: CSGEVDGTDTQYF. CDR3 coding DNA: TGCAGCGGTGAAGTCGATGGGACAGATACGCAGTATTTT.

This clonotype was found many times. CDR3 sequence (DNA): TGTGCCAGCAGACTTGTGAGCACAGATACGCAGTATTTT. As protein: CASRLVSTDTQYF. The rearrangement uses TRBV6-5 and TRBJ2-3, with D uncertain. V was cut by 6 bases and J by 0 bases, with 7 bases left in between. CDR1 and CDR2 (germline): MNHEY, SVGAGI. The CDR3 is 13 residues long.

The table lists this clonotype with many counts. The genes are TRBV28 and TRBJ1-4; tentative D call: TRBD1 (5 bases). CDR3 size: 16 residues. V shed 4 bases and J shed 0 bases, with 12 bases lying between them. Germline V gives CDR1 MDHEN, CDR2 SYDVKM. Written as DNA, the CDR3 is TGTGCCAGCAGTTCCCCAGGGACCACAACTAATGAAAAACTGTTTTTT. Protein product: CASSSPGTTTNEKLFF.

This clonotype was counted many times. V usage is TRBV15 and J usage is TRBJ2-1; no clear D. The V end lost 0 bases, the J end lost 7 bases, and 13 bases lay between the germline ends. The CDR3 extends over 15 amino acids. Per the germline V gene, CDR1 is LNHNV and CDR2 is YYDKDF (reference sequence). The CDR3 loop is CATSRDLGASNEQFF. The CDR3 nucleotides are TGTGCCACCAGCAGAGATTTAGGAGCCTCTAATGAGCAGTTCTTC.

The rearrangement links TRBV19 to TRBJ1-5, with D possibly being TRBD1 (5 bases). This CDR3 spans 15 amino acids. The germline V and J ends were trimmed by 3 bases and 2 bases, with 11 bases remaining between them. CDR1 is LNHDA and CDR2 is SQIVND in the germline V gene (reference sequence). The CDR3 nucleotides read TGTGCCAGTAGTATGGCCAGGGTTGGCAATCAGCCCCAGCATTTT. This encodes CASSMARVGNQPQHF.

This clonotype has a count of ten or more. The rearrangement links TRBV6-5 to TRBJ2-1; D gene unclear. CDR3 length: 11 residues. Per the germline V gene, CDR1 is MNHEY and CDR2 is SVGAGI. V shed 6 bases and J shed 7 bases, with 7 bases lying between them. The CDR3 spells CASSRQNEQFF. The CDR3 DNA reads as TGTGCCAGCAGCCGTCAGAATGAGCAGTTCTTC.

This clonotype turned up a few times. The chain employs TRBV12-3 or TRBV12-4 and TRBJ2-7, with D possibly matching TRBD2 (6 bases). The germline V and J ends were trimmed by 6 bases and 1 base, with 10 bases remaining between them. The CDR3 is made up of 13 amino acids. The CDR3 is CASRRDGSYEQYF. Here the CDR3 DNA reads TGTGCCAGCAGGCGGGACGGATCCTACGAGCAGTACTTC.

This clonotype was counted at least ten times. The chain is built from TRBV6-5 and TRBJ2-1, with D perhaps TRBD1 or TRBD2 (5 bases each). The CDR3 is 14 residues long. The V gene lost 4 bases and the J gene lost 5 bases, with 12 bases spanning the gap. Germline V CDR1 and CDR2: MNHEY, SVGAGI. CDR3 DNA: TGTGCCAGCAGTTCCCTCCGGGACCACAATGAGCAGTTCTTC. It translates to CASSSLRDHNEQFF.

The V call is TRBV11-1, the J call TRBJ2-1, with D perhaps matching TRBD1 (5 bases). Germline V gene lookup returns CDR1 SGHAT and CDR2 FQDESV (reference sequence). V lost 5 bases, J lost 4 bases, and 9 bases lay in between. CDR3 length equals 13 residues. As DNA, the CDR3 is TGTGCCAGCAGCCGGACATTGTACAATGAGCAGTTCTTC. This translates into CASSRTLYNEQFF.

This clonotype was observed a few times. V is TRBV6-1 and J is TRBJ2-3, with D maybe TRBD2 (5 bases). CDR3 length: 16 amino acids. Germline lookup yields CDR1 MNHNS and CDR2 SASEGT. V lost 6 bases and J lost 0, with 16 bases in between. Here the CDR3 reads CASRRVRHYSTDTQYF. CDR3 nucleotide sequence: TGTGCCAGCAGGAGGGTAAGGCACTATAGCACAGATACGCAGTATTTT.

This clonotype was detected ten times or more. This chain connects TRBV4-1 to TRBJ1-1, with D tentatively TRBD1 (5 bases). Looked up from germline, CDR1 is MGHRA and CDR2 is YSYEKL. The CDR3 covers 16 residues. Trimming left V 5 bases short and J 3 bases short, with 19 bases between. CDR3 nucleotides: TGCGCCAGCAGCTTTAGGACATCCCTTAGGGACACTGAAGCTTTCTTT. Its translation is CASSFRTSLRDTEAFF.

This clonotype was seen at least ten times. This CDR3 is CASSGTGGETEAFF. The CDR3 DNA reads TGTGCCAGCAGTGGAACAGGGGGGGAAACTGAAGCTTTCTTT. The chain has TRBV6-1 and TRBJ1-1; 8 nucleotides agree with TRBD1. Germline V lookup: CDR1 MNHNS, CDR2 SASEGT. With 4 bases clipped from V and 5 bases from J, the junction kept 6 bases outside the gene matches. The CDR3 spans 14 residues.